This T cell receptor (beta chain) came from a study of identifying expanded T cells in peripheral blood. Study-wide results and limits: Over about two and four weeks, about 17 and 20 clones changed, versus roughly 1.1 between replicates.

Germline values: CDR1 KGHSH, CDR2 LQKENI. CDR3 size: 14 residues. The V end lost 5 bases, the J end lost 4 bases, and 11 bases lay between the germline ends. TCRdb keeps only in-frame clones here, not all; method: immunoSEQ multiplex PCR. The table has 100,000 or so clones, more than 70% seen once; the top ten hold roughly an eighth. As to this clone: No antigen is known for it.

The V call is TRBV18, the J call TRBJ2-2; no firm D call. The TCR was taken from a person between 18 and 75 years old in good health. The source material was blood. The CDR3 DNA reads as TGTGCCAGCTCAGCCGACGGACGCACCGGGGAGCTGTTTTTT. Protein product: CASSADGRTGELFF.